The rows below give T cell receptor beta chains drawn from one sample of a study of CD8 T cells in ankylosing spondylitis. TCRdb called the 5' RACE reads again in MiXCR, with one record for every CDR3 protein. This sample has roughly 40,000 distinct CDR3 sequences, with about 15% found just once. Sequenced material: blood. Receptor source: a male donor with ankylosing spondylitis or in good health (not recorded which). Each CDR3 is given with its conserved first and last residue. A D gene is named only where the DNA matches it firmly. Rows may omit the clone size; those that give it use once, few, many or a size class.

v_gene	j_gene	d_gene	abundance	CDR3nt	CDR3aa
TRBV10-3	TRBJ2-1	TRBD2	-	TGTGCCATCGCGGGGGGGAACAATGAGCAGTTCTTC	CAIAGGNNEQFF
TRBV10-3	TRBJ2-2	TRBD1	-	TGTGCCATCAGCAGGGACAGGGCTACCGGGGAGCTGTTTTTT	CAISRDRATGELFF
TRBV6-5	TRBJ2-7	-	few	TGTGCCAGCCGGGCAGTCCACTACGAGCAGTACTTC	CASRAVHYEQYF
TRBV29-1	TRBJ2-1	TRBD2	few	TGCAGCGTTGAGCGGACTAGCAATGAGCAGTTCTTC	CSVERTSNEQFF
TRBV20-1	TRBJ2-1	-	-	TGCAGTGCTAGAGGGGCGTTCCCCAATGAGCAGTTCTTC	CSARGAFPNEQFF
TRBV20-1	TRBJ2-1	TRBD2	-	TGCAGTGCTAGGGAACGGGGGGTCCTCGTGTATGAGCAGTTCTTC	CSARERGVLVYEQFF
TRBV6-5	TRBJ2-4	TRBD1	few	TGTGCCAGCAGAACCAGGACAGGGGACAAAAACATTCAGTACTTC	CASRTRTGDKNIQYF
TRBV6-6	TRBJ2-1	-	few	TGTGCCAGCAGTTACTCGAATCAGGGCTATGAGCAGTTCTTC	CASSYSNQGYEQFF
TRBV5-1	TRBJ2-1	TRBD2	-	TGCGCCAGCAGCATTACTAGCGGGAGCGATGAGCAGTTCTTC	CASSITSGSDEQFF
TRBV9	TRBJ2-2	TRBD2	-	TGTGCCAGCAGCCTAGCGGGGCTGAACACCGGGGAGCTGTTTTTT	CASSLAGLNTGELFF
TRBV7-9	TRBJ1-4	-	few	TGTGCCAGCAGCCGAGCTGCAACTAATGAAAAACTGTTTTTT	CASSRAATNEKLFF
TRBV28	TRBJ2-3	-	-	TGTGCCAGCAGTTTCGCAGGGCCCAGTAGCACAGATACGCAGTATTTT	CASSFAGPSSTDTQYF
TRBV11-2	TRBJ1-4	-	few	TGTGCCAGCAGCTTAGATTGGGGGGAAATGGAAAAACTGTTTTTT	CASSLDWGEMEKLFF
TRBV7-2	TRBJ2-7	-	-	TGTGCCAGCAGCTTAAGGAGGCAGGGCTACGAGCAGTACTTC	CASSLRRQGYEQYF
TRBV24-1	TRBJ2-2	TRBD1	-	TGTGCCACCAGTGATTTCGGGACAGGGGACACCGGGGAGCTGTTTTTT	CATSDFGTGDTGELFF
TRBV29-1	TRBJ1-1	-	-	TGCAGCGTTGAAGAACAGGGTCCTGAAGCTTTCTTT	CSVEEQGPEAFF
TRBV28	TRBJ2-2	TRBD2	-	TGTGCCAGCAGAACCCGGCTAGCGGGATCCACCGGGGAGCTGTTTTTT	CASRTRLAGSTGELFF
TRBV7-2	TRBJ2-2	-	few	TGTGCCAGCAGCCTCGCCAGTACGAACACCGGGGAGCTGTTTTTT	CASSLASTNTGELFF
TRBV12-3/TRBV12-4	TRBJ1-1	TRBD1	-	TGTGCCAGCAGTCAAGCCGGGACAGTCTCTGAAGCTTTCTTT	CASSQAGTVSEAFF
TRBV20-1	TRBJ2-3	TRBD2	few	TGCAGTGCTAGAGATCGTACTAGCGGGAGGGCCGTAGATACGCAGTATTTT	CSARDRTSGRAVDTQYF
TRBV4-1	TRBJ2-5	-	-	TGCGCCAGCAGCCAAGTTAGGATCCAAGAGACCCAGTACTTC	CASSQVRIQETQYF
TRBV29-1	TRBJ2-1	TRBD2	many	TGCAGCGTTGCGACTAGCGGGACTGTTGATGAGCAGTTCTTC	CSVATSGTVDEQFF
TRBV5-1	TRBJ2-1	-	few	TGCGCCAGCAGATCGCGGAGGGGGGTCATCAATGAGCAGTTCTTC	CASRSRRGVINEQFF
TRBV29-1	TRBJ2-3	TRBD2	few	TGCAGCGTGGATAGCGGGAGCCAGACGGGAGATACGCAGTATTTT	CSVDSGSQTGDTQYF
TRBV28	TRBJ1-5	-	-	TGTGCCAGCAGTTTCCCAGCAATTAGCAATCAGCCCCAGCATTTT	CASSFPAISNQPQHF
TRBV6-2/TRBV6-3	TRBJ2-5	-	-	TGTGCCAGCAGGACACAGGGAAAAGAGACCCAGTACTTC	CASRTQGKETQYF
TRBV6-1	TRBJ2-2	-	once	TGTGCCAGCGAGGGCACCGGGGAGCTGTTTTTT	CASEGTGELFF
TRBV5-1	TRBJ2-1	-	few	TGCGCCAGCACCCCCTTGGGATACAATGAGCAGTTCTTC	CASTPLGYNEQFF
TRBV12-3/TRBV12-4	TRBJ2-2	-	many	TGTGCCAGCAGCTTAGGGACCGGGGAGCTGTTTTTT	CASSLGTGELFF
TRBV11-2	TRBJ1-1	-	few	TGTGCCAGCGGGGGCTGGGCTGAAGCTTTCTTT	CASGGWAEAFF
TRBV5-5	TRBJ2-4	-	-	TGTGCCAGCAGCATGGACATAACAGCCAAAAACATTCAGTACTTC	CASSMDITAKNIQYF
TRBV5-5	TRBJ2-5	-	few	TGTGCCAGCAGCCCTATCACGGAGACCCAGTACTTC	CASSPITETQYF
TRBV5-1	TRBJ2-2	-	-	TGCGCCAGCAGCTGGGACGGGGACACCGGGGAGCTGTTTTTT	CASSWDGDTGELFF
TRBV28	TRBJ1-4	-	few	TGTGCCAGCAGTTTGGGGTTAACGAGGGTTGAAAAACTGTTTTTT	CASSLGLTRVEKLFF
TRBV7-2	TRBJ2-3	TRBD2	-	TGTGCCAGGAGCTTAATTGGCGGGGGGGATAGCGCAGATACGCAGTATTTT	CARSLIGGGDSADTQYF
TRBV7-2	TRBJ2-3	TRBD2	-	TGTGCCAGCAGCTTAGTGGGCGGGGGAAACACAGATACGCAGTATTTT	CASSLVGGGNTDTQYF
TRBV12-3/TRBV12-4	TRBJ2-1	-	few	TGTGCCAGCAGGGGGGACTCTCAGAATGAGCAGTTCTTC	CASRGDSQNEQFF
TRBV12-5	TRBJ1-2	-	few	TGTGCTAGTGGTTTGGTGTATATGGGGGCGCAGGGCTATGGCTACACCTTC	CASGLVYMGAQGYGYTF
TRBV11-2	TRBJ2-2	TRBD1	-	TGTGCCAGCAGCCCAAGGACAGGGATCGCCGGGGAGCTGTTTTTT	CASSPRTGIAGELFF
TRBV4-1	TRBJ1-1	-	few	TGCGCCAGCAGCCAAGAGGGAGGAGGGACTGAAGCTTTCTTT	CASSQEGGGTEAFF
TRBV7-2	TRBJ1-1	-	few	TGTGCCAGCAGCCGGGGTGGCACTGAAGCTTTCTTT	CASSRGGTEAFF
TRBV6-2/TRBV6-3	TRBJ2-5	-	-	TGTGCCAGCAGTAAGCGACACCAAGAGACCCAGTACTTC	CASSKRHQETQYF
TRBV7-2	TRBJ1-1	TRBD1	-	TGTGCCAGCAGCTTCATGAGGGACAGCCATGAAGCTTTCTTT	CASSFMRDSHEAFF